These 10 T cell receptor beta chains originate from one sample sequenced in a study of metastatic and nonmetastatic thyroid tumors. TCRdb re-analyzed the PCR reads through MiXCR. The data contain about 12,000 clones, 20% to 25% of them singletons. Patients underwent thyroid surgery, and none had received any treatment before it. Sequencing was carried out using adjacent normal tissue. The origin of the receptors is a female donor with papillary thyroid cancer or a benign thyroid nodule (not recorded which). Some clones in this sample may be carry-over from other donors' samples.

The CDR3 loop is CSASSTWYGYTF. In DNA, the CDR3 is TGCAGTGCTAGTAGCACATGGTATGGCTACACCTTC. The J gene is TRBJ1-2, the V gene TRBV20-1; no clear D. The CDR3 is made up of 12 amino acids. V was clipped by 3 bases and J by 5 bases, with 10 bases between them. Looked up from germline, CDR1 is DFQATT and CDR2 is SNEGSKA (reference sequence).

In regard to this clone: This may come from a read error, since a much larger clone is one base off. This same CDR3 is encoded by further DNA sequences in the sample. V and J are TRBV29-1 and TRBJ2-7, with 8 bases matching TRBD1. The CDR3 spans 13 residues. Germline V gene lookup returns CDR1 SQVTM and CDR2 ANQGSEA. The trim removed 6 bases at V and 2 bases at J, leaving 6 bases unmatched. The DNA of the CDR3 is TGCAGCGTCGGACAGGGCAGGGCCTACGAGCAGTACTTC. It specifies CSVGQGRAYEQYF.

This clone has at least ten counts. This chain uses TRBV29-1 with TRBJ2-7; D perhaps matches TRBD1 (5 bases). The V end lost 7 bases, the J end lost 1 base, and 17 bases lay between the germline ends. Germline-derived CDR1 and CDR2 are SQVTM and ANQGSEA. This CDR3 has 14 amino acids. The CDR3 nucleotides read TGCAGCGGGCTGTCAGGGTTCCCATCCTACGAGCAGTACTTC. Translated: CSGLSGFPSYEQYF.

CDR3 protein: CAWIPTSGRSTGELFF. The CDR3 DNA reads TGTGCCTGGATCCCGACTAGCGGGAGATCAACCGGGGAGCTGTTTTTT. The chain uses TRBV30 and TRBJ2-2; 12 bases line up with TRBD2. In germline, CDR1 is GTSNPN, CDR2 SVGIG (reference sequence). The trim removed 4 bases at V and 5 bases at J, leaving 8 bases unmatched. This CDR3 has 16 residues.

This clone is medium-sized within its sample. This rearrangement joins TRBV6-5 to TRBJ2-1; no clear D gene. Looked up from germline, CDR1 is MNHEY and CDR2 is SVGAGI. V lost 0 bases to trimming and J lost 3 bases, with 6 bases between them. There are 14 residues in the CDR3. In DNA, the CDR3 is TGTGCCAGCAGTTACTCCCCCTACTACAATGAGCAGTTCTTC. Translated: CASSYSPYYNEQFF.

Details on this clone: An end of the junction differs from the germline gene, which may be a read error. This chain joins TRBV9 and TRBJ2-7; D gene uncertain. Germline assignment: CDR1 SGDLS and CDR2 YYNGEE. The CDR3 totals 14 residues. CDR3 loop: CASSGTCDPYEQCF. The CDR3 DNA sequence: TGTGCCAGCAGCGGCACGTGTGACCCCTACGAGCAGTGCTTC.

Within the sample, this clone is medium-sized. This rearrangement joins TRBV6-1 to TRBJ2-2; D tentatively fits TRBD1 or TRBD2 (5 bases each). Germline V gives CDR1 MNHNS, CDR2 SASEGT. V was pared by 3 bases and J by 6 bases, with 17 bases between. CDR3 size: 16 residues. The CDR3 DNA follows: TGTGCCAGCAGTGAGAGGGACCTGAGGTGGGCCGGGGAGCTGTTTTTT. Encoded protein: CASSERDLRWAGELFF.

This clone showed up many times. The chain joins TRBV30 to TRBJ2-1, with D perhaps TRBD1 or TRBD2 (5 bases each). Germline V CDR1 and CDR2: GTSNPN, SVGIG (reference sequence). V was clipped by 0 bases and J by 2 bases, with 11 bases between them. CDR3 length: 15 residues. The CDR3 DNA reads TGTGCCTGGAGTGTACTAGGACATACCTACAATGAGCAGTTCTTC. It specifies CAWSVLGHTYNEQFF.

The chain recombines TRBV19 with TRBJ1-5; TRBD1 agrees at 8 bases. Looked up from germline, CDR1 is LNHDA and CDR2 is SQIVND (reference sequence). The CDR3 is 16 amino acids. V shed 9 bases and J 1 base; nucleotides not matched to a gene: 11. The CDR3 DNA sequence: TGTGCCAGCTCCACAGGGGGGTATACGAGCAATCAGCCCCAGCATTTT. It is translated as CASSTGGYTSNQPQHF.

This clone was recorded a few times. One end of the junction varies from germline; a read error may be responsible. Other DNA sequences in this sample translate to the same CDR3. The chain joins TRBV12-3 or TRBV12-4 to TRBJ1-1; TRBD1 might be the D (5 bases). The CDR3 totals 14 residues. The CDR3 DNA sequence: TGTGCCAGCAGACCTACAGGCCCCAACACCGAAGCTTTCTTT. Translating it yields CASRPTGPNTEAFF.